These 2 T cell receptor beta chains share one sample of origin, sequenced in a study of post-analysis software for immune sequencing data (dated by TCRdb to the mid-2010s). The library was made by PCR. Instrument on record: Illumina HiSeq 2500. Unique molecular identifiers were incorporated into TCR beta cDNA libraries to reduce PCR and sequencing biases. TCRdb redid the processing of the public reads, applying fastp at Q25 and MiXCR, and retained in-frame beta chains. When rows share a CDR3 protein, they turn into one entry using the most common DNA and genes. The table for this sample lists fewer than 850,000 distinct CDR3 sequences; roughly 30% of them were counted only once. Approximately 0.6% of the sample is held by the ten biggest clonotypes. No antigens are known for them. Broad study findings and their caveats: Patients showed significantly higher frequencies than controls for roughly five TRBV segments, among them TRBV5-6, TRBV5-1 and TRBV20-1.

What was sequenced was blood. The receptors shown here come from a girl between 5 and 17 years old with multiple sclerosis.

This clonotype was seen a few times. The CDR3 loop reads CASSSLFGDTQYF. In DNA form, the CDR3 reads TGCGCCAGCAGCAGCCTATTCGGCGATACGCAGTATTTT. J is TRBJ2-3 and V is TRBV5-1, with D unclear. Germline lookup yields CDR1 SGHRS and CDR2 YFSETQ. The V and J ends lost 4 bases and 6 bases respectively, with 12 bases between them. The CDR3 extends over 13 amino acids.

This clonotype was seen a handful of times. The chain uses TRBV7-2 and TRBJ2-5, with 11 nucleotides matching TRBD2. The CDR3 consists of 16 residues. Germline trimming cut 5 bases from V and 2 bases from J; bases unmatched to any gene: 7. Per the germline V gene, CDR1 is SGHTA and CDR2 is FQGNSA. CDR3 sequence reads: CASSQPLAGGQETQYF. The CDR3 nucleotides are TGTGCCAGCAGCCAACCGTTAGCGGGAGGGCAAGAGACCCAGTACTTC.